The 26 T cell receptor beta chains in this list originate from one sample, sequenced in a study of PD-L1 blockade in urothelial cancer. Repertoires were generated with immunoSEQ multiplex PCR, while TCRdb's copy carries only in-frame clones and drops some. The table lists tens of thousands of clones, around three quarters of them singletons, with 3% to 3.5% in the top ten. Time point here: peripheral blood 6 weeks after treatment start. The input for sequencing was PBMCs, taken around atezolizumab (anti-PD-L1) treatment. The origin of the receptors is a man between 70 and 80 years old with urothelial cancer.

This chain uses TRBV28 with TRBJ2-7, with D possibly being TRBD2 (6 bases). Trimming shortened V by 6 bases and J by 4 bases, and 16 bases separated the two germline ends. The CDR3 is 14 amino acids. Germline CDR1 is MDHEN and CDR2 is SYDVKM. CDR3 coding DNA: TGTGCCAGCAGCCAGGTCGGTGCGGGATACGAGCAGTACTTC. It specifies CASSQVGAGYEQYF.

The rearrangement uses TRBV9 and TRBJ1-4, with unresolved D. This CDR3 spans 15 amino acids. V lost 2 bases and J lost 4, with 12 bases in between. In germline, CDR1 is SGDLS, CDR2 YYNGEE. The CDR3 coding sequence is TGTGCCAGCAGCGTTCAACCGGGAGTTAATGAAAAACTGTTTTTT. Translation gives CASSVQPGVNEKLFF.

The V gene is TRBV5-1, the J gene TRBJ1-1; D is possibly TRBD1 (5 bases). The length of the CDR3 is 13 residues. Germline V lookup: CDR1 SGHRS, CDR2 YFSETQ. The V end lost 1 base, the J end lost 4 bases, and 8 bases lay between the germline ends. CDR3 in amino acids: CASSLQGSTEAFF. CDR3 DNA: TGCGCCAGCAGCTTGCAGGGAAGCACTGAAGCTTTCTTT.

The rearrangement joins TRBV11-2 to TRBJ1-1; possibly TRBD1 for D (6 bases). The CDR3 consists of 14 residues. Germline lookup yields CDR1 SGHAT and CDR2 FQNNGV. The V end lost 4 bases, the J end lost 5 bases, and 14 bases lay between the germline ends. CDR3 amino acids: CASSSLRGRTEAFF. CDR3 DNA sequence: TGTGCCAGCAGCTCCCTCAGGGGCCGGACTGAAGCTTTCTTT.

In DNA form, the CDR3 reads TGCGCCAGCAGCTTGGGGGACAGGGGGCGCGAAACCGGGGAGCTGTTTTTT. Its translation is CASSLGDRGRETGELFF. The gene calls are TRBV5-1 and TRBJ2-2; 12 positions agree with TRBD1. V lost 0 bases, J lost 5 bases, and 5 bases stayed unmatched. The CDR3 contains 17 residues. Looked up from germline, CDR1 is SGHRS and CDR2 is YFSETQ.

In this sample, this clone turned up a few times. The rearrangement links TRBV28 to TRBJ2-2; tentative D call: TRBD2 (6 bases). CDR3 length: 14 residues. V lost 3 bases and J 7 bases, leaving 12 bases between the germline ends. Germline assignment: CDR1 MDHEN and CDR2 SYDVKM. In DNA, the CDR3 is TGTGCCAGCAGTTTCGCGGGGCTGGACGGGGAGCTGTTTTTT. This codes for CASSFAGLDGELFF.

In this sample, this clone turned up a few times. The chain couples TRBV9 to TRBJ1-4; D is unclear. The CDR3 extends over 15 amino acids. The germline gives CDR1 SGDLS, CDR2 YYNGEE. Trimming cost V 2 bases and J 7 bases, with 15 bases left between them. CDR3 sequence (DNA): TGTGCCAGCAGCGTCATGACCGGGAAGGGTGAAAAACTGTTTTTT. It specifies CASSVMTGKGEKLFF.

This chain uses TRBV28 with TRBJ1-5; possibly TRBD1 for D (5 bases). Germline CDR1 MDHEN, CDR2 SYDVKM. V shed 7 bases and J shed 7 bases, with 14 bases lying between them. The length of the CDR3 is 13 residues. CDR3 sequence (DNA): TGTGCCAGCACTCCTCGCCCAGGGCAGCCCCAGCATTTT. This codes for CASTPRPGQPQHF.

The chain recombines TRBV7-9 with TRBJ2-1, with D possibly TRBD2 on 6 matching bases. The V end lost 6 bases, the J end lost 3 bases, and 18 bases lay between the germline ends. This CDR3 is built from 16 residues. Germline assignment: CDR1 SEHNR and CDR2 FQNEAQ (reference sequence). The CDR3 sequence: CASSPGRLEGYNEQFF. In DNA form, the CDR3 reads TGTGCCAGCAGTCCAGGACGGTTGGAGGGCTACAATGAGCAGTTCTTC.

V usage is TRBV5-1 and J usage is TRBJ1-2, with TRBD1 matching 10 bases. After removal of 4 bases from V and 5 bases from J, the junction contained 14 bases not matched to a gene. Germline V gene lookup returns CDR1 SGHRS and CDR2 YFSETQ. The CDR3 is 17 amino acids. The CDR3 spells CASSPGTGALSLYGYTF. CDR3 nucleotide sequence: TGCGCCAGCAGCCCCGGGACAGGGGCTCTATCCCTATATGGCTACACCTTC.

The V call is TRBV7-2, the J call TRBJ1-4; D not certain. The germline V gene encodes CDR1 SGHTA and CDR2 FQGNSA. The CDR3 covers 13 residues. Trimming stripped 4 bases from V and 6 bases from J, with 9 bases between. This CDR3 reads CASSYMRDEKLFF. For the CDR3, the DNA is TGTGCCAGCAGCTACATGAGGGATGAAAAACTGTTTTTT. The full variable domain, rest sourced from reference TRBV7-2 and TRBJ1-4, is GAGVSQSPSNKVTEKGKDVELRCDPISGHTALYWYRQSLGQGLEFLIYFQGNSAPDKSGLPSDRFSAERTGGSVSTLTIQRTQQEDSAVYLCASSYMRDEKLFFGSGTQLSVL.

The V and J genes are TRBV5-1 and TRBJ1-3, with a weak D call TRBD1 (6 bases). Between the trimmed V and J ends, which lost 4 bases and 2 bases, there was a span of 13 bases. The germline V gene has CDR1 SGHRS and CDR2 YFSETQ. The CDR3 spans 15 residues. The CDR3 protein is CASSQGGTPGNTIYF. The CDR3 bases are TGCGCCAGCAGCCAAGGGGGTACCCCTGGAAACACCATATATTTT.

The chain is built from TRBV27 and TRBJ2-1; 10 positions agree with TRBD2. CDR3 length: 16 residues. V lost 6 bases to trimming and J lost 0 bases; unmatched junction nucleotides: 5. The germline V gene encodes CDR1 MNHEY and CDR2 SMNVEV (reference sequence). In DNA form, the CDR3 reads TGTGCCAGCAGCACGCTAGCGGGAGACTCCTACAATGAGCAGTTCTTC. This encodes CASSTLAGDSYNEQFF.

The chain is built from TRBV18 and TRBJ2-7; the match to TRBD2 covers 9 bases. Trimming took 0 bases from V and 0 from J; bases not matched to a gene: 9. From germline, CDR1 is KGHSH and CDR2 LQKENI. There are 18 residues in the CDR3. CDR3: CASSPPSGGPQSSYEQYF. CDR3 sequence (DNA): TGTGCCAGCTCACCACCCAGCGGGGGGCCTCAATCCTCCTACGAGCAGTACTTC.

The chain recombines TRBV2 with TRBJ2-2, with a weak D call TRBD1 (5 bases). Trimming left V 5 bases short and J 1 base short, with 8 bases between. In germline, CDR1 is SNHLY, CDR2 FYNNEI. The CDR3 length is 14 residues. CDR3 nucleotides: TGTGCCAGCAGTAAGGGGATGAACACCGGGGAGCTGTTTTTT. Amino acid sequence: CASSKGMNTGELFF.

The V gene is TRBV5-6, the J gene TRBJ1-2; D remains ambiguous. V was shortened by 3 bases and J by 3 bases, with 9 bases between the two germline ends. The CDR3 runs to 13 residues. Germline V gene sequence: CDR1 SGHDT, CDR2 YYEEEE. The CDR3 DNA follows: TGTGCCAGCAGCTCGTTCCGGGACTATGGCTACACCTTC. Its protein product is CASSSFRDYGYTF. Together with reference TRBV5-6 and TRBJ1-2, the CDR3 gives the full variable domain: DAGVTQSPTHLIKTRGQQVTLRCSPKSGHDTVSWYQQALGQGPQFIFQYYEEEERQRGNFPDRFSGHQFPNYSSELNVNALLLGDSALYLCASSSFRDYGYTFGSGTRLTVV.

The rearrangement joins TRBV4-3 to TRBJ1-4; perhaps TRBD1 as D (5 bases). Trimming left V 4 bases short and J 0 bases short, with 12 bases between. This CDR3 spans 16 amino acids. Germline lookup yields CDR1 LGHNA and CDR2 YSLEER. CDR3 in DNA: TGCGCCAGCAGCCCTGGACATTCGGCAACTAATGAAAAACTGTTTTTT. This encodes CASSPGHSATNEKLFF.

CDR3 sequence: CASSPDRVYGYTF. In DNA form, the CDR3 reads TGTGCCAGCAGCCCGGACAGGGTCTATGGCTACACCTTC. The V gene is TRBV14, the J gene TRBJ1-2; TRBD1 agrees at 8 bases. This CDR3 is 13 amino acids long. V shed 4 bases and J 4 bases; nucleotides not matched to a gene: 2. Germline V lookup: CDR1 SGHDN, CDR2 FVKESK. Looking up the rest from reference TRBV14 and TRBJ1-2 gives the full variable domain: EAGVTQFPSHSVIEKGQTVTLRCDPISGHDNLYWYRRVMGKEIKFLLHFVKESKQDESGMPNNRFLAERTGGTYSTLKVQPAELEDSGVYFCASSPDRVYGYTFGSGTRLTVV.

This clone was detected only a few times. This rearrangement joins TRBV6-1 to TRBJ2-5; 10 nucleotides align to TRBD1. The ends lost 9 bases at V and 6 bases at J; junction bases unmatched: 4. Germline CDR1 is MNHNS and CDR2 is SASEGT. CDR3 length: 12 amino acids. In DNA, the CDR3 is TGTGCCAGTCGGGACAGGGGAAAGACCCAGTACTTC. Protein product: CASRDRGKTQYF.

This clone has more than one count but fewer than ten. CDR3 residues: CASSLSGGGEEQFF. The CDR3 DNA reads TGTGCCAGCAGCTTAAGCGGGGGGGGTGAGGAGCAGTTCTTC. The gene calls are TRBV7-3 and TRBJ2-1, with 9 bases aligning to TRBD2. Germline V gives CDR1 SGHTA, CDR2 FQGTGA. Trimming cost V 1 base and J 10 bases; bases outside gene matches: 5. The CDR3 covers 14 residues.

The rearrangement joins TRBV18 to TRBJ1-2, with 7 bases aligning to TRBD1. This CDR3 is 13 amino acids long. CDR1 and CDR2 (germline): KGHSH, LQKENI. After removal of 5 bases from V and 8 bases from J, the junction contained 8 bases not matched to a gene. CDR3 sequence reads: CASSTGTDRGYTF. CDR3 sequence (DNA): TGTGCCAGCTCAACCGGGACAGATAGGGGCTACACCTTC.

V and J are TRBV6-1 and TRBJ2-2; D perhaps matches TRBD1 (6 bases). V was shortened by 6 bases and J by 1 base, with 9 bases between the two germline ends. Germline V gives CDR1 MNHNS, CDR2 SASEGT. There are 14 residues in the CDR3. The CDR3 is CASRGQLNTGELFF. The CDR3 DNA reads TGTGCCAGCAGAGGACAGCTGAACACCGGGGAGCTGTTTTTT.

V is TRBV19 and J is TRBJ2-1; 9 bases fit TRBD2. Germline V gene sequence: CDR1 LNHDA, CDR2 SQIVND (reference sequence). CDR3 length: 15 amino acids. The ends lost 9 bases at V and 8 bases at J; junction bases unmatched: 14. CDR3 in amino acids: CASEPRRGGSDEQFF. CDR3 in DNA: TGTGCCAGCGAACCCAGGCGGGGGGGCTCGGATGAGCAGTTCTTC.

This clone was seen a few times. The rearrangement links TRBV7-9 to TRBJ1-1, with D unclear. Germline V CDR1 and CDR2: SEHNR, FQNEAQ (reference sequence). V lost 3 bases, J lost 0 bases, and 5 bases lay in between. The CDR3 runs to 13 residues. The CDR3 bases are TGTGCCAGCAGCTTTTACATGAACACTGAAGCTTTCTTT. Encoded protein: CASSFYMNTEAFF. Filled out from reference TRBV7-9 and TRBJ1-1, the complete variable domain reads DTGVSQNPRHKITKRGQNVTFRCDPISEHNRLYWYRQTLGQGPEFLTYFQNEAQLEKSRLLSDRFSAERPKGSFSTLEIQRTEQGDSAMYLCASSFYMNTEAFFGQGTRLTVV.

This chain connects TRBV7-2 to TRBJ2-4; 15 bases match TRBD2. The CDR3 consists of 19 residues. The J segment lost 3 bases and the V segment lost 3 bases, leaving 9 bases of the junction unmatched. Per germline, CDR1 SGHTA and CDR2 FQGNSA. The CDR3 DNA is TGTGCCAGCAGCTTTAGGACTAGCGGGGGGGCCGGGGGCAAAAACATTCAGTACTTC. It encodes CASSFRTSGGAGGKNIQYF.

The rearrangement uses TRBV7-2 and TRBJ2-4; D is possibly TRBD1 (6 bases). This CDR3 is built from 13 residues. Germline CDR1 and CDR2: SGHTA and FQGNSA. V lost 5 bases and J 6 bases, leaving 11 bases between the germline ends. This chain's CDR3 is CASSRDNRNIQYF. The CDR3 DNA reads as TGTGCCAGCAGCCGGGACAATAGAAACATTCAGTACTTC.